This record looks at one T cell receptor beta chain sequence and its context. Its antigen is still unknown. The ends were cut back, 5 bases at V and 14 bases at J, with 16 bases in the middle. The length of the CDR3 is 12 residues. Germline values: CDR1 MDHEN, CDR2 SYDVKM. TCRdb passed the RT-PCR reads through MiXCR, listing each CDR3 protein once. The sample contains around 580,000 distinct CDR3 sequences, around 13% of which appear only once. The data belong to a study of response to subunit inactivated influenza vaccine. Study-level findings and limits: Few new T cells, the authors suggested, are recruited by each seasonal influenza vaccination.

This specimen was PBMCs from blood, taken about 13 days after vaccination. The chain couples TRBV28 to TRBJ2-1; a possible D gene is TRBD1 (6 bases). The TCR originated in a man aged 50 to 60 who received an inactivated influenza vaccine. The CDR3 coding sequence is TGTGCCAGCAGTGATACAGGGACCCCTGAGTTCTTC. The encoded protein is CASSDTGTPEFF.